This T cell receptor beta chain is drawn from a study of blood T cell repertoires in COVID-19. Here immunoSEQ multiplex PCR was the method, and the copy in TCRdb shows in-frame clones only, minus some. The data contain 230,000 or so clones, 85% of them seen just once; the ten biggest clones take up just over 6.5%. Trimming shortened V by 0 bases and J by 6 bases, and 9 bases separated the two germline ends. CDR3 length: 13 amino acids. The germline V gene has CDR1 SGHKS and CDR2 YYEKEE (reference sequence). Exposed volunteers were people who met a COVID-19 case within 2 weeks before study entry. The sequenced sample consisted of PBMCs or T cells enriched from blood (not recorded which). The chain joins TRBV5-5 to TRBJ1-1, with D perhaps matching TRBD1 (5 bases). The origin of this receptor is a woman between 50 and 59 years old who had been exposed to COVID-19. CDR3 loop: CASSLEGWSEAFF. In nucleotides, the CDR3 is TGTGCCAGCAGCTTGGAGGGGTGGTCTGAAGCTTTCTTT.